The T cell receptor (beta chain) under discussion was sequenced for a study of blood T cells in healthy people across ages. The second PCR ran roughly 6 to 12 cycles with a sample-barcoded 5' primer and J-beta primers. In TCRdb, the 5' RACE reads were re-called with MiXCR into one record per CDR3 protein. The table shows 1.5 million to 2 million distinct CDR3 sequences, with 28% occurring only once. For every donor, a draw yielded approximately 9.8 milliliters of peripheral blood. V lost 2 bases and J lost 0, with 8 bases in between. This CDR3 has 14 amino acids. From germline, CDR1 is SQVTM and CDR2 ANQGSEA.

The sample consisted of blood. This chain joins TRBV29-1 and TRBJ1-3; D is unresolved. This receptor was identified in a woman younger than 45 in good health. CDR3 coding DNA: TGCAGCGTTGAACGGCGGGACTCTGGAAACACCATATATTTT. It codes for CSVERRDSGNTIYF.